What follows is one T cell receptor (beta chain) and its context. The V end was cut by 7 bases, the J end by 0 bases, with 8 bases between. CDR3 size: 13 residues. CDR1 is LNHDA, CDR2 SQIVND, per germline (reference sequence). Profiled with immunoSEQ multiplex PCR; TCRdb holds only in-frame clones, not every one. Counted here are 65,000 to 80,000 clones, 95% occurring once; the ten biggest clones make up 0.25% to 0.3%. This record comes from a study of technical replicates of blood from a few donors. The sample was T cells isolated from PBMCs. The chain carries TRBV19 and TRBJ2-3; D is ambiguous. This TCR came from a human donor in good health. In DNA form, the CDR3 reads TGTGCCAGTATGCTGAGTAGCACAGATACGCAGTATTTT. The encoded protein is CASMLSSTDTQYF.